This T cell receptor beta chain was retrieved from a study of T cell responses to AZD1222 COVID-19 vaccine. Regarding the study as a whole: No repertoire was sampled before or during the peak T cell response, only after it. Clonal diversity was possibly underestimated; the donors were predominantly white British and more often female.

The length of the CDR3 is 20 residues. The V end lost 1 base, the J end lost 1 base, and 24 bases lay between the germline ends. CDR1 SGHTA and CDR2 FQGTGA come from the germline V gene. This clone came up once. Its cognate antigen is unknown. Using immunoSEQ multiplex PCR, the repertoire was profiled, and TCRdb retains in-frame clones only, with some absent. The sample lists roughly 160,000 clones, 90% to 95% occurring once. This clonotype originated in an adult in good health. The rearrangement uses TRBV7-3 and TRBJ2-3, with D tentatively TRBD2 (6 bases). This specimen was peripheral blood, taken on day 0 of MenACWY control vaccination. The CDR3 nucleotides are TGTGCCAGCAGCTTAAAAGGTGGGCGGGGAGCCCTGCAAGGCACAGATACGCAGTATTTT. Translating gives CASSLKGGRGALQGTDTQYF.